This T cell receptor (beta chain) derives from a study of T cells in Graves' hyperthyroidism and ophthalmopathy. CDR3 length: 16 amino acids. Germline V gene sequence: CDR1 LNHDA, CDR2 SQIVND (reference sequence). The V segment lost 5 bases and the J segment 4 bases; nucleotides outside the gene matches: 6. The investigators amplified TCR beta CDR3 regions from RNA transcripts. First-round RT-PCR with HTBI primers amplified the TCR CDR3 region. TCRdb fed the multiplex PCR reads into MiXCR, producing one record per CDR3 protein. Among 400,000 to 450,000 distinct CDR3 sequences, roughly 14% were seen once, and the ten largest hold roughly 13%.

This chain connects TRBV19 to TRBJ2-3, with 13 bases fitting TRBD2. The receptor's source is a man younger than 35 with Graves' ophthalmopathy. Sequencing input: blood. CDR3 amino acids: CASSARLAGGSDTQYF. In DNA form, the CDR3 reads TGTGCCAGTAGTGCCCGACTAGCGGGGGGATCAGATACGCAGTATTTT.